Shown below are 25 T cell receptor beta chains from a single sample sequenced in a study of CD4 T cells in relation to SARS-CoV-2 and coronaviruses. Data came from immunoSEQ multiplex PCR; TCRdb stores just in-frame clones and leaves some out. The sample records roughly 28,000 clones, just under 75% being singletons. Their recognized antigens are unknown. Before the COVID-19 pandemic, during about 2011-2019, CD4+ T cells were taken from unexposed donors. CD4+ T cells were isolated from the cells after 10 days of culture. The specimen was CD4+ T cells from PBMCs, cultured in vitro. Receptor source: a human donor in good health.

The chain recombines TRBV7-8 with TRBJ2-7; 7 bases map to TRBD2. V shed 2 bases and J 5 bases; nucleotides not matched to a gene: 6. Germline loops: CDR1 SGHVS, CDR2 FQNEAQ. This CDR3 is built from 14 residues. The CDR3 here is CASSLMRELHEQYF. The CDR3 coding sequence is TGTGCCAGCAGCTTAATGCGGGAGCTCCACGAGCAGTACTTC.

The gene calls are TRBV7-9 and TRBJ1-2; D gene ambiguous. Trimming cost V 5 bases and J 2 bases, with 9 bases left between them. This CDR3 comprises 13 residues. Germline CDR1 SEHNR, CDR2 FQNEAQ (reference sequence). CDR3 bases: TGTGCCAGCAGCGGAAACCTCAACTATGGCTACACCTTC. It is translated as CASSGNLNYGYTF.

Only a few counts were recorded for this clone. The rearrangement uses TRBV2 and TRBJ1-2, with D maybe TRBD1 (5 bases). Trimming cost V 1 base and J 8 bases, with 8 bases left between them. CDR3 length: 12 amino acids. Looked up from germline, CDR1 is SNHLY and CDR2 is FYNNEI. In nucleotides, the CDR3 is TGTGCCAGCAGTGAAGGGGCAGGGGGCTACACCTTC. Encoded protein: CASSEGAGGYTF. Using reference TRBV2 and TRBJ1-2 for the parts outside the CDR3, the full variable domain is EPEVTQTPSHQVTQMGQEVILRCVPISNHLYFYWYRQILGQKVEFLVSFYNNEISEKSEIFDDQFSVERPDGSNFTLKIRSTKLEDSAMYFCASSEGAGGYTFGSGTRLTVV.

The chain employs TRBV6-5 and TRBJ1-5, with 7 bases identical to TRBD1. CDR1 is MNHEY and CDR2 is SVGAGI in the germline V gene. The CDR3 has 15 residues. J gave up 0 bases and V 4 bases, and 3 bases lay outside the gene matches. The CDR3 protein is CASSFTGDSNQPQHF. The CDR3 nucleotides read TGTGCCAGCAGTTTTACAGGGGATAGCAATCAGCCCCAGCATTTT.

The chain joins TRBV2 to TRBJ1-4; 12 nucleotides line up with TRBD1. The V gene end was trimmed by 3 bases and the J gene end by 4 bases; junction bases not matched to a gene: 6. In germline, CDR1 is SNHLY, CDR2 FYNNEI. The CDR3 has 17 amino acids. The CDR3 nucleotides are TGTGCCAGCAGTGAGGGACAGGGGGCGGGCATTAATGAAAAACTGTTTTTT. Amino acid sequence: CASSEGQGAGINEKLFF. Combining the CDR3 with reference TRBV2 and TRBJ1-4 gives the whole variable domain EPEVTQTPSHQVTQMGQEVILRCVPISNHLYFYWYRQILGQKVEFLVSFYNNEISEKSEIFDDQFSVERPDGSNFTLKIRSTKLEDSAMYFCASSEGQGAGINEKLFFGSGTQLSVL.

This clone was counted between two and nine times. This chain joins TRBV9 and TRBJ2-7, with 9 bases identical to TRBD2. Germline V gives CDR1 SGDLS, CDR2 YYNGEE. This CDR3 has 14 residues. Unmatched junction bases numbered 7, after V lost 2 bases and J lost 7 bases. The CDR3: CASSVSSGNREQYF. The CDR3 DNA reads as TGTGCCAGCAGCGTCTCTAGCGGGAATCGGGAGCAGTACTTC.

The chain is built from TRBV7-2 and TRBJ1-5; 11 nucleotides line up with TRBD1. V lost 5 bases, J lost 2 bases, and 11 bases stayed unmatched. The length of the CDR3 is 18 residues. The germline V gene encodes CDR1 SGHTA and CDR2 FQGNSA. In DNA, the CDR3 is TGTGCCAGCAGCCGCTGGACAGGGGGCTATAGCGGCAATCAGCCCCAGCATTTT. Encoded protein: CASSRWTGGYSGNQPQHF.

The chain uses TRBV21-1 and TRBJ2-7; the table names TRBD1, a call not compared with the DNA. TRBV21-1 is tagged as a pseudogene. This CDR3 contains 17 residues. CDR3 in amino acids: CASSKPKDRKTVDEQYF. DNA for the CDR3: TGTGCCAGCAGCAAACCGAAGGACAGGAAAACGGTTGACGAGCAGTACTTC.

The V gene is TRBV19, the J gene TRBJ1-3, with D unclear. V lost 10 bases, J lost 0 bases, and 13 bases lay in between. Germline CDR1 and CDR2: LNHDA and SQIVND (reference sequence). The CDR3 is 14 residues long. Here the CDR3 reads CATTTTLSGNTIYF. CDR3 bases: TGTGCCACTACAACCACTCTCTCTGGAAACACCATATATTTT.

The gene calls are TRBV6-1 and TRBJ2-7, with TRBD1 matching 7 bases. Trimming at V came to 2 bases and at J to 2 bases, leaving 3 bases not matched to a gene. This CDR3 has 14 amino acids. Germline V gene lookup returns CDR1 MNHNS and CDR2 SASEGT. The CDR3 coding sequence is TGTGCCAGCAGTGAACGGACAGGCACCTACGAGCAGTACTTC. This codes for CASSERTGTYEQYF.

The chain recombines TRBV4-1 with TRBJ2-2; D may match TRBD1 or TRBD2 (6 bases each). CDR3 size: 18 residues. Trimming took off 1 base at V and 5 bases at J, with 20 bases between the two ends. CDR1 is MGHRA, CDR2 YSYEKL, per germline. The CDR3 sequence is CASSQGMLGGPRTGELFF. CDR3 DNA: TGCGCCAGCAGCCAAGGAATGTTGGGGGGCCCAAGGACCGGGGAGCTGTTTTTT.

The chain links TRBV3-1 (or the pseudogene TRBV3-2) to TRBJ2-5, with D possibly matching TRBD2 (6 bases). The CDR3 totals 13 residues. The germline V gene encodes CDR1 LGHDT and CDR2 YNNKEL (reference sequence). V lost 6 bases to trimming and J lost 5 bases, with 13 bases between them. CDR3: CASSRAGGETQYF. CDR3 bases: TGTGCCAGCAGTCGAGCGGGCGGGGAGACCCAGTACTTC.

The CDR3 DNA is TGTGCCAGCAGCCAAGAGGCACTAGCCTCCTACGAGCAGTACTTC. Protein: CASSQEALASYEQYF. The chain is built from TRBV3-1 (or the pseudogene TRBV3-2) and TRBJ2-7, with a possible D match to TRBD2 (6 bases). Germline-derived CDR1 and CDR2 are LGHDT and YNNKEL (reference sequence). CDR3 length equals 15 residues. The germline V and J ends were trimmed by 0 bases and 0 bases, with 9 bases remaining between them.

The rearrangement links TRBV27 to TRBJ1-1; TRBD1 agrees at 10 bases. After removal of 6 bases from V and 5 bases from J, the junction contained 6 bases not matched to a gene. The CDR3 length is 14 residues. Germline assignment: CDR1 MNHEY and CDR2 SMNVEV (reference sequence). The CDR3 sequence is CASSRDRGGTEAFF. CDR3 nucleotides: TGTGCCAGCAGCCGGGACAGGGGTGGGACTGAAGCTTTCTTT.

The chain has TRBV7-3 and TRBJ2-3; 7 bases are shared with TRBD2. CDR1 and CDR2 (germline): SGHTA, FQGTGA. V lost 5 bases to trimming and J lost 2 bases; unmatched junction nucleotides: 4. The CDR3 length is 14 residues. CDR3 nucleotide sequence: TGTGCCAGCAGCCGAACTAGCGACACAGATACGCAGTATTTT. It codes for CASSRTSDTDTQYF.

The CDR3 here is CAWSVHFGSTDTQYF. In DNA form, the CDR3 reads TGTGCCTGGAGTGTACACTTTGGAAGCACAGATACGCAGTATTTT. This chain links TRBV30 with TRBJ2-3; D remains ambiguous. V lost 0 bases to trimming and J lost 0 bases, with 10 bases between them. The CDR3 extends over 15 amino acids. Germline V lookup: CDR1 GTSNPN, CDR2 SVGIG (reference sequence).

The V gene is TRBV18, the J gene TRBJ1-3; 8 bases line up with TRBD1. Trimming took 0 bases from V and 8 from J; bases not matched to a gene: 6. The CDR3 totals 15 residues. Germline loops: CDR1 KGHSH, CDR2 LQKENI. The CDR3 region has the DNA TGTGCCAGCTCACCACCGGGCAGGGGGCCGGACACCATATATTTT. The encoded protein is CASSPPGRGPDTIYF.

This rearrangement joins TRBV5-1 to TRBJ1-4; 7 nucleotides match TRBD1. Germline V gene sequence: CDR1 SGHRS, CDR2 YFSETQ. The CDR3 extends over 15 amino acids. With V trimmed by 0 bases and J by 8 bases, 7 bases remained unmatched. CDR3 in DNA: TGCGCCAGCAGCTTGGCGCAGGGGGAAGGAGAAAAACTGTTTTTT. Amino acid sequence: CASSLAQGEGEKLFF.

This sequence joins TRBV10-2 and TRBJ1-2; D is unresolved. Trimming removed 5 bases at V and 4 bases at J, with 17 bases between. The CDR3 spans 15 residues. CDR1 and CDR2 (germline): WSHSY, SAAADI. The CDR3 sequence is CASSSRASTLYGYTF. In nucleotides, the CDR3 is TGCGCCAGCAGTAGTAGGGCGAGCACCCTCTATGGCTACACCTTC.

This chain connects TRBV30 to TRBJ1-1, with 8 bases matching TRBD1. Germline V lookup: CDR1 GTSNPN, CDR2 SVGIG (reference sequence). J gave up 1 base and V 1 base, and 5 bases lay outside the gene matches. The CDR3 totals 15 residues. CDR3 nucleotides: TGTGCCTGGAGTGCCCCGGACAGGGCGAACACTGAAGCTTTCTTT. It codes for CAWSAPDRANTEAFF. Full variable domain (remainder filled in from reference TRBV30 and TRBJ1-1): SQTIHQWPATLVQPVGSPLSLECTVEGTSNPNLYWYRQAAGRGLQLLFYSVGIGQISSEVPQNLSASRPQDRQFILSSKKLLLSDSGFYLCAWSAPDRANTEAFFGQGTRLTVV.

V and J are TRBV4-1 and TRBJ2-7; no clear D. V lost 0 bases to trimming and J lost 1 base, with 16 bases between them. This CDR3 region has 17 residues. From germline, CDR1 is MGHRA and CDR2 YSYEKL. CDR3 bases: TGCGCCAGCAGCCAAGACCCCACCGCCATCTCGTCCTACGAGCAGTACTTC. Its protein product is CASSQDPTAISSYEQYF.

The V gene is TRBV6-2 or TRBV6-3, the J gene TRBJ1-5; D remains unclear. The CDR3 runs 13 residues. V was cut by 6 bases and J by 7 bases, with 13 bases left in between. The germline V gene encodes CDR1 MNHEY and CDR2 SVGEGT. CDR3 DNA: TGTGCCAGCAGCCCTGACCGCCGACAGCCCCAGCATTTT. Translated, it gives CASSPDRRQPQHF.

The chain combines TRBV5-1 with TRBJ1-4, with D tentatively TRBD1 (6 bases). Trimming removed 2 bases at V and 4 bases at J, with 12 bases between. Germline V gene sequence: CDR1 SGHRS, CDR2 YFSETQ. The CDR3 consists of 15 residues. CDR3 amino acids: CASSLPGGGNEKLFF. Here the CDR3 DNA reads TGCGCCAGCAGCTTACCGGGGGGCGGTAATGAAAAACTGTTTTTT.

The genes are TRBV5-5 and TRBJ1-5; D gene unclear. The ends were cut back, 5 bases at V and 7 bases at J, with 13 bases in the middle. The germline V gene has CDR1 SGHKS and CDR2 YYEKEE (reference sequence). The CDR3 covers 13 residues. Written as DNA, the CDR3 is TGTGCCAGCAGTCAATCAGCAGACCAGCCCCAGCATTTT. Its translation: CASSQSADQPQHF. The complete variable domain, with remaining parts taken from reference TRBV5-5 and TRBJ1-5, reads DAGVTQSPTHLIKTRGQQVTLRCSPISGHKSVSWYQQVLGQGPQFIFQYYEKEERGRGNFPDRFSARQFPNYSSELNVNALLLGDSALYLCASSQSADQPQHFGDGTRLSIL.

The CDR3 is CASSKGGVANTGELFF. The CDR3 DNA sequence: TGTGCCAGCAGCAAGGGGGGGGTAGCGAACACCGGGGAGCTGTTTTTT. V gene TRBV9 combines with J gene TRBJ2-2, with D perhaps TRBD2 (7 bases). The CDR3 runs to 16 residues. Germline CDR1 is SGDLS and CDR2 is YYNGEE. Trimming took 4 bases from V and 0 from J, leaving 13 bases between them.